The rows below give T cell receptor beta chains drawn from one sample of a study of technical replicates of blood from a handful of donors. Assay: immunoSEQ multiplex PCR; the TCRdb copy retains only in-frame clones and omits some. The repertoire holds around 72,000 clones, with 90% to 95% as singletons. Sequenced sample: PBMCs. The receptors originated from a human donor in good health. Some clones in this sample may be carry-over from other donors' samples. CDR3s include the opening cysteine and the closing phenylalanine or tryptophan. The order of the fields is CDR3 protein, J gene, CDR3 length, V gene.

CDR3 protein: CASSLDEGGNEQFF; J gene: TRBJ2-1; CDR3 length: 14; V gene: TRBV7-7
CDR3 protein: CASSQDVARVETQYF; J gene: TRBJ2-5; CDR3 length: 15; V gene: TRBV4-3
CDR3 protein: CASSLASTYEQYF; J gene: TRBJ2-7; CDR3 length: 13; V gene: TRBV7-8
CDR3 protein: CASSLTGVFGADTQYF; J gene: TRBJ2-3; CDR3 length: 16; V gene: TRBV7-2
CDR3 protein: CASSLWSSYEQYF; J gene: TRBJ2-7; CDR3 length: 13; V gene: TRBV7-9
CDR3 protein: CASSQYSTDTQYF; J gene: TRBJ2-3; CDR3 length: 13; V gene: TRBV5-1
CDR3 protein: CASSPPRESTDTQYF; J gene: TRBJ2-3; CDR3 length: 15; V gene: TRBV5-1
CDR3 protein: CASSLDGGAEKTQYF; J gene: TRBJ2-5; CDR3 length: 15; V gene: TRBV5-1
CDR3 protein: CASSQDQVGSGQETQYF; J gene: TRBJ2-5; CDR3 length: 17; V gene: TRBV4-2
CDR3 protein: CATSRDRGAGGGDTQYF; J gene: TRBJ2-3; CDR3 length: 17; V gene: TRBV15
CDR3 protein: CASSERTDSTDTQYF; J gene: TRBJ2-3; CDR3 length: 15; V gene: TRBV6-1
CDR3 protein: CASSLNRGYTTNEKLFF; J gene: TRBJ1-4; CDR3 length: 17; V gene: TRBV5-4
CDR3 protein: CASRAATRGLGQYF; J gene: TRBJ2-7; CDR3 length: 14; V gene: TRBV27
CDR3 protein: CASSYWDRGLNSPLHF; J gene: TRBJ1-6; CDR3 length: 16; V gene: TRBV5-5
CDR3 protein: CSVRISNSYEQYF; J gene: TRBJ2-7; CDR3 length: 13; V gene: TRBV29-1
CDR3 protein: CASSTSYNEQFF; J gene: TRBJ2-1; CDR3 length: 12; V gene: TRBV4-2
CDR3 protein: CASSSEFGAGGRDTQYF; J gene: TRBJ2-3; CDR3 length: 17; V gene: TRBV28
CDR3 protein: CSVSYRGPGETQYF; J gene: TRBJ2-5; CDR3 length: 14; V gene: TRBV29-1
CDR3 protein: CASSQALGSGANVLTF; J gene: TRBJ2-6; CDR3 length: 16; V gene: TRBV4-2
CDR3 protein: CASSRPGQAHYEQYF; J gene: TRBJ2-7; CDR3 length: 15; V gene: TRBV11-2
CDR3 protein: CASSPGTGGNTEAFF; J gene: TRBJ1-1; CDR3 length: 15; V gene: TRBV7-2
CDR3 protein: CATSRRINEKLFF; J gene: TRBJ1-4; CDR3 length: 13; V gene: TRBV15
CDR3 protein: CASSRLQGITGYEQYF; J gene: TRBJ2-7; CDR3 length: 16; V gene: TRBV5-1
CDR3 protein: CASSMGRGRGYGYTF; J gene: TRBJ1-2; CDR3 length: 15; V gene: TRBV19
CDR3 protein: CAWSLLPGRPQHF; J gene: TRBJ1-5; CDR3 length: 13; V gene: TRBV30
CDR3 protein: CASSGGGSGQNEQFF; J gene: TRBJ2-1; CDR3 length: 15; V gene: TRBV6-1
CDR3 protein: CASSKWPSGGHTDTQYF; J gene: TRBJ2-3; CDR3 length: 17; V gene: TRBV7-2
CDR3 protein: CASSSDTNTEAFF; J gene: TRBJ1-1; CDR3 length: 13; V gene: TRBV7-6
CDR3 protein: CASARQGATNEKLFF; J gene: TRBJ1-4; CDR3 length: 15; V gene: TRBV2
CDR3 protein: CASATSGLAGGFKPETQYF; J gene: TRBJ2-5; CDR3 length: 19; V gene: TRBV9
CDR3 protein: CASSHPGQGMNTEAFF; J gene: TRBJ1-1; CDR3 length: 16; V gene: TRBV4-1
CDR3 protein: CASSQLQGAAFMGYTF; J gene: TRBJ1-2; CDR3 length: 16; V gene: TRBV4-2
CDR3 protein: CAWGGEDEQYF; J gene: TRBJ2-7; CDR3 length: 11; V gene: TRBV30
CDR3 protein: CASSYGLAGGETQYF; J gene: TRBJ2-5; CDR3 length: 15; V gene: TRBV6-5
CDR3 protein: CASSEGGTAKNIQYF; J gene: TRBJ2-4; CDR3 length: 15; V gene: TRBV11-3
CDR3 protein: CASSLFAANYGYTF; J gene: TRBJ1-2; CDR3 length: 14; V gene: TRBV5-8
CDR3 protein: CASRTGLAATDTQYF; J gene: TRBJ2-3; CDR3 length: 15; V gene: TRBV2
CDR3 protein: CASSFSPPAYEQYF; J gene: TRBJ2-7; CDR3 length: 14; V gene: TRBV5-1
CDR3 protein: CASSPRQENTEAFF; J gene: TRBJ1-1; CDR3 length: 14; V gene: TRBV18
CDR3 protein: CASTWGGGYTEAFF; J gene: TRBJ1-1; CDR3 length: 14; V gene: TRBV7-9
CDR3 protein: CASSQLGAQSTGELFF; J gene: TRBJ2-2; CDR3 length: 16; V gene: TRBV4-3
CDR3 protein: CASSDPTRASYNEQFF; J gene: TRBJ2-1; CDR3 length: 16; V gene: TRBV2
CDR3 protein: CASRLTGNTEAFF; J gene: TRBJ1-1; CDR3 length: 13; V gene: TRBV7-9
CDR3 protein: CASSTGVPETQYF; J gene: TRBJ2-5; CDR3 length: 13; V gene: TRBV7-9
CDR3 protein: CASSETGLANEKLFF; J gene: TRBJ1-4; CDR3 length: 15; V gene: TRBV6-1
CDR3 protein: CASSPLGQTTPNTEAFF; J gene: TRBJ1-1; CDR3 length: 17; V gene: TRBV2
CDR3 protein: CAWDRDRFLYGYTF; J gene: TRBJ1-2; CDR3 length: 14; V gene: TRBV30
CDR3 protein: CASSGDRGPSYGYTF; J gene: TRBJ1-2; CDR3 length: 15; V gene: TRBV2
CDR3 protein: CASTWDRNNSPLHF; J gene: TRBJ1-6; CDR3 length: 14; V gene: TRBV6-6
CDR3 protein: CASKEGAAINEKLFF; J gene: TRBJ1-4; CDR3 length: 15; V gene: TRBV5-1
CDR3 protein: CASSFDSPSDEQYF; J gene: TRBJ2-7; CDR3 length: 14; V gene: TRBV5-1